One sample yielded the 3 T cell receptor beta chains listed below, sequenced in a study of blood T cell repertoires in COVID-19. The method was immunoSEQ multiplex PCR; TCRdb's version includes in-frame clones alone and lacks a portion of them. The data hold about 73,000 clones, with around 82% observed a single time. The specimen sequenced was peripheral blood. Every receptor here comes from a man aged 50-59 years with active COVID-19.

The J gene is TRBJ2-5, the V gene TRBV28, with 7 nucleotides matching TRBD1. Per germline, CDR1 MDHEN and CDR2 SYDVKM. Unmatched junction bases numbered 3, after V lost 1 base and J lost 1 base. The CDR3 is 15 residues long. For the CDR3, the DNA is TGTGCCAGCAGTTTATCTGGACAGGTCCAAGAGACCCAGTACTTC. It encodes CASSLSGQVQETQYF.

This chain connects TRBV7-9 to TRBJ1-2; TRBD1 aligns across 8 bases. Trimming at V came to 6 bases and at J to 3 bases, leaving 3 bases not matched to a gene. The CDR3 is 13 residues long. Germline CDR1 and CDR2: SEHNR and FQNEAQ (reference sequence). CDR3 bases: TGTGCCAGCAGGCAGACAGGGGACTATGGCTACACCTTC. This gives the protein CASRQTGDYGYTF.

The chain has TRBV6-5 and TRBJ1-3; D might be TRBD1 (5 bases). V gave up 6 bases and J gave up 4 bases, with 13 bases separating them. The germline V gene encodes CDR1 MNHEY and CDR2 SVGAGI. The CDR3 contains 14 residues. CDR3 nucleotide sequence: TGTGCCAGCAGCGCAGGACAATCGGGAAACACCATATATTTT. Its translation is CASSAGQSGNTIYF.